The T cell receptor beta chain described here comes from a study of cytomegalovirus exposure and HLA in healthy donors. Study overall: The same platform was used for the 120 validation repertoires and the roughly 670 first-cohort repertoires, a later analysis reported. Study results and limitations: The study designated around 150 TCR beta chains cytomegalovirus-associated. Accounts indicate the classifier identified cytomegalovirus status with strong specificity and sensitivity. The CMV antigen specificity of a few CMV-associated chains was confirmed through in vitro analysis.

Sequenced by immunoSEQ multiplex PCR; TCRdb stores in-frame clones only, minus some. Among over 250,000 clones listed, roughly 85% were seen once. This CDR3 contains 16 residues. Germline V gene lookup returns CDR1 MRHNA and CDR2 SNTAGT. The J segment lost 2 bases and the V segment lost 0 bases, leaving 3 bases of the junction unmatched. In its sample, this clone was seen a few times. Antigen: not known. This sequence joins TRBV6-4 and TRBJ2-1, with TRBD2 identical over 8 bases. The sequenced sample was PBMCs. This TCR derives from a woman under 30 in good health and CMV-seronegative. CDR3 amino acids: CASSDSPSGPYNEQFF. For the CDR3, the DNA is TGTGCCAGCAGTGACTCGCCTAGCGGGCCCTACAATGAGCAGTTCTTC.